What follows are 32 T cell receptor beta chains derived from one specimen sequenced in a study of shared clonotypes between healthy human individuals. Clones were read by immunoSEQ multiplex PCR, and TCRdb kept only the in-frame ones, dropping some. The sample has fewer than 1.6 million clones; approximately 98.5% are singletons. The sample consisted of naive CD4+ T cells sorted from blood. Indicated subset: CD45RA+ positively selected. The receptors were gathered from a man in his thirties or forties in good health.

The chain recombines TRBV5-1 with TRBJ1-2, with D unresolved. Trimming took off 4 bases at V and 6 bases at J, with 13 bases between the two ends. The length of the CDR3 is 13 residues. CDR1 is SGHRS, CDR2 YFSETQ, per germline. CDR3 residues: CASSPLEKDGYTF. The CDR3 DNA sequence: TGCGCCAGCAGCCCACTAGAGAAGGATGGCTACACCTTC.

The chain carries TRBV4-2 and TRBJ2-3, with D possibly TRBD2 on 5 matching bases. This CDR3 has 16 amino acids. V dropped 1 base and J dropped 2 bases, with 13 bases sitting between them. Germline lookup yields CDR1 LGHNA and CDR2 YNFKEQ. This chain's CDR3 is CASSQGGQRSTDTQYF. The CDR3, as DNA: TGTGCCAGCAGCCAAGGGGGTCAGCGGTCCACAGATACGCAGTATTTT.

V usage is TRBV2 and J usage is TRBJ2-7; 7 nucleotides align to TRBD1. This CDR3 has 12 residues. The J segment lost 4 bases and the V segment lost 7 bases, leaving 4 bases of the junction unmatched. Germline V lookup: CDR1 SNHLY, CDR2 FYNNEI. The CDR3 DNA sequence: TGTGCCAGCAAACAGGGGTCGTACGAGCAGTACTTC. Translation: CASKQGSYEQYF.

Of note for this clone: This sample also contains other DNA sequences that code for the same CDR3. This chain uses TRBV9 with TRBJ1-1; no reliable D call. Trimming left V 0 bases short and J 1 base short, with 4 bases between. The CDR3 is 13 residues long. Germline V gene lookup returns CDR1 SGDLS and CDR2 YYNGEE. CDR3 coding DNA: TGTGCCAGCAGCGTAGGCCCGAACACTGAAGCTTTCTTT. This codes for CASSVGPNTEAFF.

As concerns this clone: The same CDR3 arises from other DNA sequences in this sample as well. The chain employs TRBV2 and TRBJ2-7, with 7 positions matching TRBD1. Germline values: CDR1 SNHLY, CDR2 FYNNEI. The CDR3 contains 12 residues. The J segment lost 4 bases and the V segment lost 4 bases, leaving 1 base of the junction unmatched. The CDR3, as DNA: TGTGCCAGCAGTGGACAGGGTTACGAGCAGTACTTC. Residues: CASSGQGYEQYF.

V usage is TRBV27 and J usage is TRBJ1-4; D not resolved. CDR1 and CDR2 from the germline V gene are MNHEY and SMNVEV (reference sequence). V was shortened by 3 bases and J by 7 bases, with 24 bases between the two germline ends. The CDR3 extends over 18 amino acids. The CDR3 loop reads CASSFGRLGPGGVEKLFF. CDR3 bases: TGTGCCAGCAGTTTTGGGCGCCTAGGCCCAGGCGGGGTTGAAAAACTGTTTTTT.

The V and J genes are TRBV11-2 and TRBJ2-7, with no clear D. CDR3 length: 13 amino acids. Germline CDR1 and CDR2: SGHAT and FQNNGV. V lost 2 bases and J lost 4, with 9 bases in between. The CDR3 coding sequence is TGTGCCAGCAGCTTAATGCGGTGGTACGAGCAGTACTTC. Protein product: CASSLMRWYEQYF.

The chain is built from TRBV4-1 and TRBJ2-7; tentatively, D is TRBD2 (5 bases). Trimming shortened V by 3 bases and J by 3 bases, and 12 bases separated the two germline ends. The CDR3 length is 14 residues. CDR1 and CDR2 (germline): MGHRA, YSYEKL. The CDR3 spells CASSHQELGYEQYF. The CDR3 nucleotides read TGCGCCAGCAGCCACCAAGAACTAGGCTACGAGCAGTACTTC.

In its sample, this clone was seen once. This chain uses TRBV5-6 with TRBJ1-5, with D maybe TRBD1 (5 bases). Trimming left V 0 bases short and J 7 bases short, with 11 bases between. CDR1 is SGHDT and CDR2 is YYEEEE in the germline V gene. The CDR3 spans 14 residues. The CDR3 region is CASSLARENQPQHF. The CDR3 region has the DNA TGTGCCAGCAGCTTGGCCAGGGAAAACCAGCCCCAGCATTTT.

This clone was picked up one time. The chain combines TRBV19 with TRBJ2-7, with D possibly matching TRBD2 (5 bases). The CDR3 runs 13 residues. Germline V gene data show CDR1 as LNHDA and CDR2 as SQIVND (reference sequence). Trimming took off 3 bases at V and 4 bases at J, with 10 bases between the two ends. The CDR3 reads CASSIRRNYEQYF. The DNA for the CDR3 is TGTGCCAGTAGTATTAGGAGGAATTACGAGCAGTACTTC.

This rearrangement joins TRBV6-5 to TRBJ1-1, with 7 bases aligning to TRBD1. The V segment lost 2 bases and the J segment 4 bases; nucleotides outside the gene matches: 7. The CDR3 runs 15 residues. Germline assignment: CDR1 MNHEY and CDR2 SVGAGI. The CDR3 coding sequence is TGTGCCAGCAGTTACCAAACCCCAGGGGGCACTGAAGCTTTCTTT. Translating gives CASSYQTPGGTEAFF.

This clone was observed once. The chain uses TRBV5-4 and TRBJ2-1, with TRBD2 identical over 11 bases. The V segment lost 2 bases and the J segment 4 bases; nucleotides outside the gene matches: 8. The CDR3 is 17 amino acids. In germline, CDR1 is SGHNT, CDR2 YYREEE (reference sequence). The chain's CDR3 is CASSLPGTSGPYNEQFF. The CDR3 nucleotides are TGTGCCAGCAGCTTACCCGGGACTAGCGGACCGTACAATGAGCAGTTCTTC.

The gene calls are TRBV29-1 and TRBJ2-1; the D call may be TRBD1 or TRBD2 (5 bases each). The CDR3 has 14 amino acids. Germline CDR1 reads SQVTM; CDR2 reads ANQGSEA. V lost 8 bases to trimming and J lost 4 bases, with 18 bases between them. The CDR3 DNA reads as TGCAGCACCGGATCCGGGACCCCATACAATGAGCAGTTCTTC. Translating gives CSTGSGTPYNEQFF.

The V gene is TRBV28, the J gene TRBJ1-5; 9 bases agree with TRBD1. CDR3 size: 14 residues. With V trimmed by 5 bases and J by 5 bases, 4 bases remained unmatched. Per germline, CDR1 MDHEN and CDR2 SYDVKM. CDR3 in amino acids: CASSHGTGHQPQHF. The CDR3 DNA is TGTGCCAGCAGTCACGGGACAGGGCATCAGCCCCAGCATTTT.

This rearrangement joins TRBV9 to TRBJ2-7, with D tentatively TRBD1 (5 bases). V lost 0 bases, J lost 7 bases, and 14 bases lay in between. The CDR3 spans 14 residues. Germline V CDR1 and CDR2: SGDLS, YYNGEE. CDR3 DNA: TGTGCCAGCAGCGTAGCTGTACAGGCGAGGGAGCAGTACTTC. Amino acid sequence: CASSVAVQAREQYF.

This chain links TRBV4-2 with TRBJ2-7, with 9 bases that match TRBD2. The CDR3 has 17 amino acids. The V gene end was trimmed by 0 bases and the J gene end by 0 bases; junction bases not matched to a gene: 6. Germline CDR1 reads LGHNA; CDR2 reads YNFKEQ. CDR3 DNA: TGTGCCAGCAGCCAAGATCGCCTAGCGGGGAGCTCCTACGAGCAGTACTTC. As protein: CASSQDRLAGSSYEQYF.

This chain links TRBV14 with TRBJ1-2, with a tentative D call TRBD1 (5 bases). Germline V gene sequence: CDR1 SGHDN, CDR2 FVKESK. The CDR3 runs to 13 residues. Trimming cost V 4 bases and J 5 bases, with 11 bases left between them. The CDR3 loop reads CASSPRVRYGYTF. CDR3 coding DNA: TGTGCCAGCAGCCCCAGGGTGAGGTATGGCTACACCTTC.

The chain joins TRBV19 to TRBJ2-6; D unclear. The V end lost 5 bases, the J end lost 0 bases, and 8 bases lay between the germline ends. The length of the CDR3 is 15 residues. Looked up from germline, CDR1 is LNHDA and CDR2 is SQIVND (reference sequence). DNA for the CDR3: TGTGCCAGTAGTCCGAAGACCTCTGGGGCCAACGTCCTGACTTTC. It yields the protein CASSPKTSGANVLTF.

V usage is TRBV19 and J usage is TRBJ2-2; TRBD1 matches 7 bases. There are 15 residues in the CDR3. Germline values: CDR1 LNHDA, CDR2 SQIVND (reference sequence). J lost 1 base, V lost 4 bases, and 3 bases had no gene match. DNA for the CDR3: TGTGCCAGTAGTAAAAGACAGGGGAACACCGGGGAGCTGTTTTTT. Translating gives CASSKRQGNTGELFF. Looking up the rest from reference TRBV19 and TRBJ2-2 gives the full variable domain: DGGITQSPKYLFRKEGQNVTLSCEQNLNHDAMYWYRQDPGQGLRLIYYSQIVNDFQKGDIAEGYSVSREKKESFPLTVTSAQKNPTAFYLCASSKRQGNTGELFFGEGSRLTVL.

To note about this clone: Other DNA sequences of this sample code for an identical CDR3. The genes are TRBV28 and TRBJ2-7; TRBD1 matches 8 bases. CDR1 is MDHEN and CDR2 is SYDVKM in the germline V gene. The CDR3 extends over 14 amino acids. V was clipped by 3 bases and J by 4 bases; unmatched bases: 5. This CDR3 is CASSFGGTGYEQYF. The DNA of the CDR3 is TGTGCCAGCAGTTTTGGGGGGACAGGTTACGAGCAGTACTTC.

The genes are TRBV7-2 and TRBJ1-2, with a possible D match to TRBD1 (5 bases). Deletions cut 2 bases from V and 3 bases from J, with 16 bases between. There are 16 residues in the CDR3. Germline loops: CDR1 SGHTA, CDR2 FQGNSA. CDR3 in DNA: TGTGCCAGCAGCTTAATAGGGGCACTTAGGCACTATGGCTACACCTTC. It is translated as CASSLIGALRHYGYTF.

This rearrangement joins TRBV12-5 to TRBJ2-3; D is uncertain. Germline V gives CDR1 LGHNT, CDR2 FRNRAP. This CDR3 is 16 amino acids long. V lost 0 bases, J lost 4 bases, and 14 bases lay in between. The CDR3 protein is CASGLVIGVQADTQYF. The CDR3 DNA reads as TGTGCTAGTGGTTTGGTAATAGGCGTTCAGGCAGATACGCAGTATTTT. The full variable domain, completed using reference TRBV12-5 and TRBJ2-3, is DARVTQTPRHKVTEMGQEVTMRCQPILGHNTVFWYRQTMMQGLELLAYFRNRAPLDDSGMPKDRFSAEMPDATLATLKIQPSEPRDSAVYFCASGLVIGVQADTQYFGPGTRLTVL.

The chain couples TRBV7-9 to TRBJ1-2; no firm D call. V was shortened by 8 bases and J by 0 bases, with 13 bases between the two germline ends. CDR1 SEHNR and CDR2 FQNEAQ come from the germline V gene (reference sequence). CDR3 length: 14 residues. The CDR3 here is CASSLNTANYGYTF. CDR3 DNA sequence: TGTGCCAGCTCTTTAAATACTGCTAACTATGGCTACACCTTC.

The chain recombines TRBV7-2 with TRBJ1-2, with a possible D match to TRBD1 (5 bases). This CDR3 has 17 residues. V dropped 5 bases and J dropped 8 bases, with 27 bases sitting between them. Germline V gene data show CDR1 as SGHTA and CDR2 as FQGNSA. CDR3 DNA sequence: TGTGCCAGCAGCCTCCGGGACGCCTCAGGTTCAGCGGGAGGCTACACCTTC. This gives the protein CASSLRDASGSAGGYTF.

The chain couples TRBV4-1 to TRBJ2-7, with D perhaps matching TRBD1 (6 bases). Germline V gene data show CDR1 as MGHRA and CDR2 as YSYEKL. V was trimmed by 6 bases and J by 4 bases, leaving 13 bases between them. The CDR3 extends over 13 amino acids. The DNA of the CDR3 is TGCGCCAGCAGTCAACAGGGTTGGTACGAGCAGTACTTC. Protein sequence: CASSQQGWYEQYF.

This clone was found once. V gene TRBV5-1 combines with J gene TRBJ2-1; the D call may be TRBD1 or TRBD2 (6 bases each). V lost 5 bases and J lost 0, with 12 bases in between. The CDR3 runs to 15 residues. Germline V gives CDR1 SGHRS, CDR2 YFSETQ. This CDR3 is CASRKEGVSYNEQFF. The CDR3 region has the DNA TGCGCCAGCAGAAAGGAGGGGGTCTCCTACAATGAGCAGTTCTTC.

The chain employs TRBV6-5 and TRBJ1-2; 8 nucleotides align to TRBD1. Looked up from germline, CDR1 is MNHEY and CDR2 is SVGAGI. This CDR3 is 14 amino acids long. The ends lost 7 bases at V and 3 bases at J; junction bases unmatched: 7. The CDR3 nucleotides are TGTGCCAGCAAAGCAGGGGGCATGGACTATGGCTACACCTTC. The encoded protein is CASKAGGMDYGYTF.

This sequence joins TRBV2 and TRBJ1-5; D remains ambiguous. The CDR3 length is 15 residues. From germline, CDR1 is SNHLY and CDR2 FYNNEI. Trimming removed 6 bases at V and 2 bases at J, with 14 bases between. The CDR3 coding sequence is TGTGCCAGCAGAAAAACGGTGAGGGGCAATCAGCCCCAGCATTTT. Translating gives CASRKTVRGNQPQHF.

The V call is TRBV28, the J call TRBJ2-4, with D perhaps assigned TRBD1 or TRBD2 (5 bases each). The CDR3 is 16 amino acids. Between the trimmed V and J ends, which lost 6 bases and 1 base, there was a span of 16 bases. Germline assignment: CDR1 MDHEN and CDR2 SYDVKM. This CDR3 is CASRRDPSGAKNIQYF. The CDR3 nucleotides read TGTGCCAGCAGGAGGGACCCTTCGGGCGCCAAAAACATTCAGTACTTC.

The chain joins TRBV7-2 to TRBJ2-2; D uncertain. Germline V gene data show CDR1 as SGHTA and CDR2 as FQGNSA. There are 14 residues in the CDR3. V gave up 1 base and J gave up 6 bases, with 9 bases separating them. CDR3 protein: CASSLDLGSGELFF. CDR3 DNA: TGTGCCAGCAGCTTAGATTTGGGGTCCGGGGAGCTGTTTTTT.

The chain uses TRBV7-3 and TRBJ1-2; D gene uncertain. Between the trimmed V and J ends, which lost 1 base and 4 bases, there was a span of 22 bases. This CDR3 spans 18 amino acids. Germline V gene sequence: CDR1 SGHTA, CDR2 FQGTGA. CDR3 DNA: TGTGCCAGCAGCTTAAAGTCGATGAGGGCAACCCCGGGCTATGGCTACACCTTC. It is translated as CASSLKSMRATPGYGYTF.

The CDR3 DNA sequence: TGCGCCAGCCGGCGGGGCGAGACTTCCTACGAGCAGTACTTC. Its protein is CASRRGETSYEQYF. V and J are TRBV5-1 and TRBJ2-7; TRBD2 is a possible D gene (6 bases). V lost 7 bases and J 1 base, leaving 15 bases between the germline ends. CDR3 length: 14 amino acids. In germline, CDR1 is SGHRS, CDR2 YFSETQ.